These 32 T cell receptor beta chains came from one sample sequenced in a study of molecular identifiers for immune sequencing clone quantification. TCRdb reprocessed the PCR reads with MiXCR, giving one entry per CDR3 protein. The sample yields 300,000 to 400,000 distinct CDR3 sequences, about 21% seen once. Sequencing was done on a sample of naive CD8+ T cells from blood, with Jurkat cell RNA spiked in. Specified subset: FACS-sorted CD8+CD4-CCR7+CD45RA+ naive T cells. Source of these receptors: a human donor in good health. Some libraries in this study had Jurkat cell RNA spiked in.

This clonotype was detected many times. V usage is TRBV15 and J usage is TRBJ2-7, with D perhaps matching TRBD1 or TRBD2 (5 bases each). The CDR3 consists of 16 residues. The germline V and J ends were trimmed by 4 bases and 3 bases, with 19 bases remaining between them. Germline loops: CDR1 LNHNV, CDR2 YYDKDF (reference sequence). The CDR3 nucleotides read TGTGCCACCAGCATACCCCGAGGGGTAGATTTCTACGAGCAGTACTTC. This gives the protein CATSIPRGVDFYEQYF.

This clonotype was seen many times. The chain has TRBV20-1 and TRBJ1-2, with D unresolved. This CDR3 is built from 15 residues. V was trimmed by 2 bases and J by 2 bases, leaving 15 bases between them. Per germline, CDR1 DFQATT and CDR2 SNEGSKA (reference sequence). CDR3 DNA sequence: TGCAGTGCTAGATCCGAACTTGGGTTCAACTATGGCTACACCTTC. Translation: CSARSELGFNYGYTF.

This clonotype was recorded many times. The genes are TRBV7-3 and TRBJ1-1, with D hard to call. Trimming pared 5 bases from V and 4 bases from J, leaving 14 bases between. Germline values: CDR1 SGHTA, CDR2 FQGTGA. This CDR3 region has 14 residues. For the CDR3, the DNA is TGTGCCAGCAGCCAAGGCTCGGGCGGCACTGAAGCTTTCTTT. It codes for CASSQGSGGTEAFF.

The CDR3 DNA reads as TGTGCCACCAGCAGAGATGGTCGGGACAGGGGTTACTACAATGAGCAGTTCTTC. It codes for CATSRDGRDRGYYNEQFF. The J gene is TRBJ2-1, the V gene TRBV15; 10 bases are shared with TRBD1. Germline V gives CDR1 LNHNV, CDR2 YYDKDF (reference sequence). V shed 0 bases and J 3 bases; nucleotides not matched to a gene: 8. The length of the CDR3 is 18 residues.

This rearrangement joins TRBV4-1 to TRBJ2-1, with 12 nucleotides matching TRBD2. This CDR3 comprises 20 residues. The trim removed 0 bases at V and 7 bases at J, leaving 16 bases unmatched. Per the germline V gene, CDR1 is MGHRA and CDR2 is YSYEKL. CDR3 sequence reads: CASSQEDQSRASGRGNEQFF. In DNA, the CDR3 is TGCGCCAGCAGCCAAGAGGACCAAAGTCGGGCTAGCGGGAGGGGAAATGAGCAGTTCTTC.

As concerns this clonotype: This may be a read error: a much more frequent sequence differs by one nucleotide. V usage is TRBV2 and J usage is TRBJ2-3; D may be TRBD1 or TRBD2 (5 bases each). CDR3 size: 13 residues. V lost 11 bases and J lost 0, with 12 bases in between. Germline V gives CDR1 SNHLY, CDR2 FYNNEI. The CDR3 protein is CACLGDSTDTQYF. For the CDR3, the DNA is TGTGCCTGCCTCGGGGACAGCACAGATACGCAGTATTTT.

This chain connects TRBV7-9 to TRBJ1-1; maybe TRBD1 (6 bases). The CDR3 has 17 amino acids. The germline V gene has CDR1 SEHNR and CDR2 FQNEAQ (reference sequence). V lost 4 bases and J lost 1, with 19 bases in between. CDR3 bases: TGTGCCAGCAGCTCCAATGCGGGGCAGGGGCCGAACACTGAAGCTTTCTTT. As protein: CASSSNAGQGPNTEAFF.

The chain uses TRBV20-1 and TRBJ2-7; a possible D gene is TRBD1 (6 bases). Germline assignment: CDR1 DFQATT and CDR2 SNEGSKA (reference sequence). The CDR3 runs 12 residues. Trimming removed 2 bases at V and 2 bases at J, with 7 bases between. CDR3: CSARQGPYEQYF. As DNA, the CDR3 is TGCAGTGCTAGACAGGGGCCCTACGAGCAGTACTTC.

This clonotype has a count of ten or more. The chain combines TRBV29-1 with TRBJ2-5; the match to TRBD1 covers 7 bases. The germline gives CDR1 SQVTM, CDR2 ANQGSEA. V gave up 2 bases and J gave up 1 base; unmatched junction bases: 4. The CDR3 is 14 residues long. As DNA, the CDR3 is TGCAGCGTTGAACCCGGGACAGCCCAAGAGACCCAGTACTTC. This gives the protein CSVEPGTAQETQYF. The whole variable domain, remainder taken from reference TRBV29-1 and TRBJ2-5, is SAVISQKPSRDICQRGTSLTIQCQVDSQVTMMFWYRQQPGQSLTLIATANQGSEATYESGFVIDKFPISRPNLTFSTLTVSNMSPEDSSIYLCSVEPGTAQETQYFGPGTRLLVL.

This clonotype came up many times. The chain has TRBV7-9 and TRBJ2-3; D not certain. The CDR3 is 12 amino acids. Germline V CDR1 and CDR2: SEHNR, FQNEAQ (reference sequence). V lost 5 bases to trimming and J lost 4 bases, with 7 bases between them. This CDR3 is CASSPVSDTQYF. The CDR3 DNA sequence: TGTGCCAGCAGCCCCGTGTCAGATACGCAGTATTTT.

In its sample, this clonotype was seen many times. The V and J genes are TRBV27 and TRBJ2-7; TRBD1 matches at 10 bases. Germline V gene lookup returns CDR1 MNHEY and CDR2 SMNVEV (reference sequence). With 4 bases clipped from V and 2 bases from J, the junction kept 5 bases outside the gene matches. The length of the CDR3 is 15 residues. The DNA of the CDR3 is TGTGCCAGCAGTTACCGGGACAGGGGTACCTACGAGCAGTACTTC. Its translation is CASSYRDRGTYEQYF.

The J gene is TRBJ2-7, the V gene TRBV2, with 10 bases that match TRBD2. Germline V lookup: CDR1 SNHLY, CDR2 FYNNEI. CDR3 length: 14 residues. Trimming cost V 8 bases and J 6 bases; bases outside gene matches: 10. CDR3: CASQSAGGLIEQYF. For the CDR3, the DNA is TGTGCCAGCCAATCAGCGGGAGGGCTCATCGAGCAGTACTTC.

The rearrangement links TRBV7-6 to TRBJ1-4; D remains ambiguous. The CDR3 is 18 residues long. The V gene lost 3 bases and the J gene lost 6 bases, with 23 bases spanning the gap. Germline V gene data show CDR1 as SGHVS and CDR2 as FNYEAQ. CDR3 protein: CASSFSWYRAAEDEKLFF. In DNA form, the CDR3 reads TGTGCCAGCAGCTTTAGCTGGTATAGGGCAGCGGAGGATGAAAAACTGTTTTTT.

This rearrangement joins TRBV11-2 to TRBJ2-1, with TRBD1 matching over 9 bases. The length of the CDR3 is 15 residues. V lost 0 bases to trimming and J lost 4 bases; unmatched junction nucleotides: 1. Germline assignment: CDR1 SGHAT and CDR2 FQNNGV. In nucleotides, the CDR3 is TGTGCCAGCAGCTTAGACGGGACAGGGTACAATGAGCAGTTCTTC. Amino acid sequence: CASSLDGTGYNEQFF.

This clonotype was counted at least ten times. This chain joins TRBV4-3 and TRBJ2-7, with 12 bases identical to TRBD2. Germline CDR1 LGHNA, CDR2 YSLEER. With V trimmed by 1 base and J by 4 bases, 2 bases remained unmatched. This CDR3 region has 15 residues. CDR3 loop: CASSQGLAGVYEQYF. The CDR3 DNA reads TGCGCCAGCAGCCAAGGACTAGCGGGAGTGTACGAGCAGTACTTC.

This clonotype was seen ten or more times. The chain carries TRBV12-3 or TRBV12-4 and TRBJ2-3; 11 positions match TRBD1. There are 15 residues in the CDR3. V dropped 5 bases and J dropped 6; count of bases not matched to a gene: 7. As DNA, the CDR3 is TGTGCCAGCAGTCCGCGGACAGGGGGCATTGATACGCAGTATTTT. This gives the protein CASSPRTGGIDTQYF.

The sample holds many counts of this clonotype. The chain is built from TRBV28 and TRBJ2-3; 10 bases align to TRBD2. The CDR3 runs to 15 residues. Germline V CDR1 and CDR2: MDHEN, SYDVKM. After removal of 6 bases from V and 2 bases from J, the junction contained 5 bases not matched to a gene. The CDR3 coding sequence is TGTGCCAGCAGGGGACTAGCGAGTTACACAGATACGCAGTATTTT. It codes for CASRGLASYTDTQYF.

This clonotype was counted only a few times. The rearrangement uses TRBV27 and TRBJ2-7, with TRBD1 matching over 10 bases. This CDR3 contains 17 residues. Germline V CDR1 and CDR2: MNHEY, SMNVEV (reference sequence). J was trimmed by 1 base and V by 3 bases; bases with no gene match: 9. The CDR3 protein is CASSLTGGEWSSYEQYF. The DNA of the CDR3 is TGTGCCAGCAGTTTGACAGGGGGCGAATGGTCGTCCTACGAGCAGTACTTC.

Ten or more counts support this clonotype. CDR3 loop: CASSVEDQDYNEQFF. CDR3 bases: TGTGCCAGCAGCGTTGAGGACCAGGACTACAATGAGCAGTTCTTC. This rearrangement joins TRBV9 to TRBJ2-1; D unclear. Trimming pared 2 bases from V and 3 bases from J, leaving 12 bases between. The CDR3 is 15 amino acids. Germline loops: CDR1 SGDLS, CDR2 YYNGEE.

This clonotype came up many times. The DNA of the CDR3 is TGTGCCAGCAGTTCCAGGTCCTCATCTAGCACAGATACGCAGTATTTT. Translation: CASSSRSSSSTDTQYF. J is TRBJ2-3 and V is TRBV6-5; D is unclear. Germline lookup yields CDR1 MNHEY and CDR2 SVGAGI. V lost 4 bases and J 0 bases, leaving 14 bases between the germline ends. This CDR3 is 16 amino acids long.

This clonotype was counted between two and nine times. This chain joins TRBV4-3 and TRBJ2-7; the D gene is possibly TRBD1 (6 bases). The V and J ends lost 1 base and 6 bases respectively, with 16 bases between them. CDR1 LGHNA and CDR2 YSLEER come from the germline V gene. The CDR3 covers 15 residues. CDR3 residues: CASSQAADSSSEQYF. The CDR3 bases are TGCGCCAGCAGCCAAGCCGCGGACAGTTCCAGCGAGCAGTACTTC.

The genes are TRBV20-1 and TRBJ2-5, with 10 nucleotides matching TRBD2. CDR3 length: 14 residues. With V trimmed by 7 bases and J by 4 bases, 9 bases remained unmatched. Germline-derived CDR1 and CDR2 are DFQATT and SNEGSKA (reference sequence). The CDR3 DNA reads TGCAGTGTCCGGGATCTAGCGGGGGTAGAGACCCAGTACTTC. Protein product: CSVRDLAGVETQYF.

Ten or more counts support this clonotype. In nucleotides, the CDR3 is TGTGCCACCAGCAGGAGAAGGGGCACAGATACGCAGTATTTT. Translation: CATSRRRGTDTQYF. The genes are TRBV15 and TRBJ2-3, with no clear D. Germline loops: CDR1 LNHNV, CDR2 YYDKDF (reference sequence). This CDR3 comprises 14 residues. Trimming shortened V by 3 bases and J by 1 base, and 8 bases separated the two germline ends.

Many counts were recorded for this clonotype. This chain joins TRBV12-3 or TRBV12-4 and TRBJ2-2; 7 bases fit TRBD2. The CDR3 runs to 14 residues. V shed 8 bases and J 7 bases; nucleotides not matched to a gene: 10. The CDR3 nucleotides read TGTGCCAGCTCGAATCGGGGGGTCAGCGGGGAGCTGTTTTTT. This encodes CASSNRGVSGELFF.

This clonotype came up many times. This chain uses TRBV29-1 with TRBJ2-5; D ambiguous. This CDR3 is 12 amino acids long. CDR1 SQVTM and CDR2 ANQGSEA come from the germline V gene. V was cut by 7 bases and J by 5 bases, with 14 bases left in between. The CDR3 DNA follows: TGCAGCGCCCGTACTATGGAGGAGACCCAGTACTTC. It is translated as CSARTMEETQYF.

This rearrangement joins TRBV28 to TRBJ2-7, with D unresolved. Between the trimmed V and J ends, which lost 2 bases and 1 base, there was a span of 9 bases. Germline assignment: CDR1 MDHEN and CDR2 SYDVKM. The CDR3 length is 14 residues. The CDR3 reads CASSLRVPSYEQYF. The CDR3 nucleotides are TGTGCCAGCAGTTTACGGGTGCCTTCCTACGAGCAGTACTTC. Together with reference TRBV28 and TRBJ2-7, the CDR3 gives the full variable domain: DVKVTQSSRYLVKRTGEKVFLECVQDMDHENMFWYRQDPGLGLRLIYFSYDVKMKEKGDIPEGYSVSREKKERFSLILESASTNQTSMYLCASSLRVPSYEQYFGPGTRLTVT.

This clonotype has just one count. Here the CDR3 reads CASTASGNGVAEQFF. CDR3 nucleotide sequence: TGTGCCAGTACCGCTAGCGGGAACGGGGTCGCTGAGCAGTTCTTC. The V gene is TRBV19, the J gene TRBJ2-1; the match to TRBD2 covers 9 bases. CDR1 is LNHDA and CDR2 is SQIVND in the germline V gene (reference sequence). The CDR3 runs to 15 residues. V lost 7 bases and J lost 9; bases outside the gene matches: 13.

This clonotype occurred many times. The chain couples TRBV4-3 to TRBJ2-1; TRBD2 matches 11 bases. The V gene's germline CDR1 is LGHNA and CDR2 YSLEER. This CDR3 has 17 amino acids. The ends lost 0 bases at V and 4 bases at J; junction bases unmatched: 5. This chain's CDR3 is CASSQDSWTSGYNEQFF. The CDR3 bases are TGCGCCAGCAGCCAAGATAGCTGGACTAGCGGGTACAATGAGCAGTTCTTC.

Comments on this clonotype: This may be a read error, as it is one base from a much larger clone. V usage is TRBV7-9 and J usage is TRBJ1-1; TRBD1 agrees at 9 bases. Germline V gene data show CDR1 as SEHNR and CDR2 as FQNEAQ (reference sequence). The length of the CDR3 is 13 residues. V lost 5 bases and J lost 10; bases outside the gene matches: 8. In DNA, the CDR3 is TGTGCCAGCAGCCAACCGGGACAGGGTTTAGCTTTCTTT. Translating it yields CASSQPGQGLAFF.

The chain recombines TRBV28 with TRBJ2-7, with 13 bases matching TRBD2. V was pared by 4 bases and J by 6 bases, with 12 bases of the junction left unmatched. The germline CDR1 and CDR2 sequences are MDHEN and SYDVKM. CDR3 length: 17 amino acids. The CDR3 region has the DNA TGTGCCAGCAGTTATAAACCTTGGACTAGCGGGGGCAGCGAGCAGTACTTC. The encoded protein is CASSYKPWTSGGSEQYF.

Concerning this clonotype itself: Given a much more abundant clone one base away, this may be a read error. The V and J genes are TRBV19 and TRBJ2-7; maybe TRBD1 (5 bases). Per germline, CDR1 LNHDA and CDR2 SQIVND (reference sequence). This CDR3 is 13 amino acids long. Trimming shortened V by 5 bases and J by 6 bases, and 14 bases separated the two germline ends. The DNA of the CDR3 is TGTGCCAGTAGTTGGGGCGCCAGGACCGAGCAGTACTTC. Its translation: CASSWGARTEQYF.

The table lists this clonotype with a few counts. CDR3 amino acids: CAISESRYTTYEQYF. The CDR3 nucleotides read TGTGCCATCAGTGAGTCAAGGTATACTACCTACGAGCAGTACTTC. The gene calls are TRBV10-3 and TRBJ2-7; D is unresolved. Trimming pared 0 bases from V and 2 bases from J, leaving 11 bases between. The CDR3 consists of 15 residues. Germline V gene data show CDR1 as ENHRY and CDR2 as SYGVKD.